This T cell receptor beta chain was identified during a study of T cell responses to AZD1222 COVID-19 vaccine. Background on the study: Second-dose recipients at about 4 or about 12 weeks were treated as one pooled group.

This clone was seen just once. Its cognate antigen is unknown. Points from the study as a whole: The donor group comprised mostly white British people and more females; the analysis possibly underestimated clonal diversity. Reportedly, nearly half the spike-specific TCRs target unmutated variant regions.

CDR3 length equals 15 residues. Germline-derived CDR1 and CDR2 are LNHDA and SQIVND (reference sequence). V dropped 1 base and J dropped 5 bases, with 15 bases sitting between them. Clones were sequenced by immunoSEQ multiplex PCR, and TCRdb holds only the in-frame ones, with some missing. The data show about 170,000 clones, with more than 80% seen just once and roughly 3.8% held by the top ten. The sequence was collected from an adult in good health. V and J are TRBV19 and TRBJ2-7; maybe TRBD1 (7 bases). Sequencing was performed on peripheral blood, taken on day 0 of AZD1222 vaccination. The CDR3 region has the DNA TGTGCCAGTAGTATAGGGCCAGGGGGGAATGACGAGCAGTACTTC. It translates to CASSIGPGGNDEQYF.